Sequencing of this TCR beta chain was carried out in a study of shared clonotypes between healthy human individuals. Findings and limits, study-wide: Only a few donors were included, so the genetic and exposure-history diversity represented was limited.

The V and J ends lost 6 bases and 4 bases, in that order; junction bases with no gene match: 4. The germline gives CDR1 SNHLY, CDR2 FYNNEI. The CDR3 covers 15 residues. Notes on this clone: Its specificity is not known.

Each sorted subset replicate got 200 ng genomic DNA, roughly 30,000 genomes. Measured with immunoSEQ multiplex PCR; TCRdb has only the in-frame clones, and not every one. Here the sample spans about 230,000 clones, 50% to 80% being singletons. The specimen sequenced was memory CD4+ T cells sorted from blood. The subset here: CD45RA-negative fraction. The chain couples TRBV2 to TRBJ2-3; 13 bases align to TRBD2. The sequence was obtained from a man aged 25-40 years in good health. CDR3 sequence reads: CASRGLAGWADTQYF. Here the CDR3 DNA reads TGTGCCAGCAGGGGACTAGCGGGGTGGGCAGATACGCAGTATTTT.